This is a list of T cell receptor beta chains from one sample in a study of technical replicates of blood from several donors. Sequencing used immunoSEQ multiplex PCR; TCRdb keeps in-frame clones, though not all of them. The table has 80,000 to 95,000 clones, about 96% seen once. Sequencing was carried out using T cells isolated from PBMCs. The origin of the receptors is a human donor in good health. The CDR3 runs from the conserved cysteine through the conserved F or W. D genes are given only for firm matches. Only some rows state a clone size, as once, few, many or a class for expanded clones.

size	V	D	J	CDR3	DNA
-	TRBV10-3	-	TRBJ1-4	CAISEGAATNEKLFF	TGTGCCATCAGTGAGGGGGCAGCAACTAATGAAAAACTGTTTTTT
-	TRBV2	-	TRBJ1-1	CASKESLMNTEAFF	TGTGCCAGCAAAGAGTCCCTCATGAACACTGAAGCTTTCTTT
-	TRBV28	TRBD2	TRBJ2-7	CASSLGLAGVSEQYF	TGTGCCAGCAGTTTAGGGCTAGCGGGAGTAAGTGAGCAGTACTTC
-	TRBV28	TRBD1	TRBJ2-5	CASSKGTEETQYF	TGTGCCAGCAGTAAGGGGACAGAAGAGACCCAGTACTTC
-	TRBV7-9	TRBD2	TRBJ2-5	CASSAGGGETQYF	TGTGCCAGCAGCGCAGGCGGGGGAGAGACCCAGTACTTC
-	TRBV6-4	TRBD1	TRBJ2-7	CASNQTGLGFNEQYF	TGTGCCAGCAACCAGACAGGGCTGGGCTTTAACGAGCAGTACTTC
-	TRBV11-2	TRBD2	TRBJ2-3	CASSLNSGALTDTQYF	TGTGCCAGCAGCTTAAATAGCGGGGCACTCACAGATACGCAGTATTTT
-	TRBV14	TRBD1	TRBJ1-1	CASSQDRVRAFF	TGTGCCAGCAGCCAGGACAGGGTAAGAGCTTTCTTT
-	TRBV6-1	-	TRBJ2-7	CASLGQSSYEQYF	TGTGCCAGCCTAGGACAGTCCTCCTACGAGCAGTACTTC
-	TRBV19	TRBD1	TRBJ1-1	CASSISGTGVMDEAFF	TGTGCCAGTAGTATCTCCGGGACAGGGGTAATGGATGAAGCTTTCTTT
-	TRBV4-3	-	TRBJ2-5	CASSPRSGGEETQYF	TGCGCCAGCAGCCCGCGTAGCGGAGGGGAAGAGACCCAGTACTTC
-	TRBV7-2	TRBD1	TRBJ2-3	CASSLQGDSTDTQYF	TGTGCCAGCAGCTTACAGGGGGATAGCACAGATACGCAGTATTTT
-	TRBV18	-	TRBJ2-3	CASSPSGYTDTQYF	TGTGCCAGCTCACCTTCAGGGTACACAGATACGCAGTATTTT
-	TRBV9	TRBD1	TRBJ1-5	CASSVGGQGHQPQHF	TGTGCCAGCAGCGTAGGTGGACAGGGGCATCAGCCCCAGCATTTT
-	TRBV4-2	-	TRBJ1-3	CASSRDSNSGNTIYF	TGTGCCAGCAGCCGAGACAGTAACTCTGGAAACACCATATATTTT
-	TRBV11-2	TRBD2	TRBJ2-7	CASGKGTSGSYEQYF	TGTGCCAGCGGTAAGGGGACTAGCGGTTCCTACGAGCAGTACTTC
-	TRBV25-1	TRBD1	TRBJ1-2	CASSVFQGATGYTF	TGTGCCAGCAGTGTTTTTCAGGGGGCGACTGGCTACACCTTC
-	TRBV11-3	TRBD1	TRBJ2-4	CASSLGGTGFENIQYF	TGTGCCAGCAGCTTAGGGGGGACAGGGTTCGAAAACATTCAGTACTTC
-	TRBV2	-	TRBJ2-4	CASTSELAKNIQYF	TGTGCCAGCACTAGCGAACTAGCCAAAAACATTCAGTACTTC
once	TRBV27	-	TRBJ2-3	CASSLRGRALNTDTQYF	TGTGCCAGCAGTTTGAGGGGGAGGGCCCTCAACACAGATACGCAGTATTTT
-	TRBV6-6	TRBD1	TRBJ1-4	CASSLDRVGEKLFF	TGTGCCAGCAGTTTGGACAGGGTCGGCGAAAAACTGTTTTTT
-	TRBV7-9	-	TRBJ1-1	CASSLRLQTEAFF	TGTGCCAGCAGCCTCCGCTTACAGACTGAAGCTTTCTTT
-	TRBV28	-	TRBJ1-5	CASQTYSNQPQHF	TGTGCCAGTCAGACTTATAGCAATCAGCCCCAGCATTTT
once	TRBV9	-	TRBJ2-3	CASSVGQSSTDTQYF	TGTGCCAGCAGCGTTGGTCAGTCTAGCACAGATACGCAGTATTTT
once	TRBV5-1	TRBD2	TRBJ2-1	CASSLGLAGARDEQFF	TGCGCCAGCAGCTTGGGACTAGCGGGAGCTAGGGATGAGCAGTTCTTC
-	TRBV5-4	TRBD2	TRBJ2-7	CASSLAWGTSGNEQYF	TGTGCCAGCAGCTTGGCCTGGGGGACTAGCGGGAACGAGCAGTACTTC
-	TRBV19	TRBD1	TRBJ1-1	CASSIQGGTEAFF	TGTGCCAGTAGTATACAGGGGGGCACTGAAGCTTTCTTT
-	TRBV28	TRBD1	TRBJ2-5	CASSFTGATETQYF	TGTGCCAGCAGTTTTACAGGGGCTACAGAGACCCAGTACTTC
-	TRBV18	TRBD1	TRBJ1-1	CASSPGTAEAFF	TGTGCCAGCTCACCCGGGACAGCGGAAGCTTTCTTT
-	TRBV10-1	-	TRBJ1-2	CASSEANSLSGYTF	TGCGCCAGCAGTGAGGCCAACAGTCTTTCCGGCTACACCTTC
-	TRBV7-9	TRBD2	TRBJ2-1	CASSLKTSGKGEQFF	TGTGCCAGCAGCTTAAAGACTAGCGGGAAAGGTGAGCAGTTCTTC